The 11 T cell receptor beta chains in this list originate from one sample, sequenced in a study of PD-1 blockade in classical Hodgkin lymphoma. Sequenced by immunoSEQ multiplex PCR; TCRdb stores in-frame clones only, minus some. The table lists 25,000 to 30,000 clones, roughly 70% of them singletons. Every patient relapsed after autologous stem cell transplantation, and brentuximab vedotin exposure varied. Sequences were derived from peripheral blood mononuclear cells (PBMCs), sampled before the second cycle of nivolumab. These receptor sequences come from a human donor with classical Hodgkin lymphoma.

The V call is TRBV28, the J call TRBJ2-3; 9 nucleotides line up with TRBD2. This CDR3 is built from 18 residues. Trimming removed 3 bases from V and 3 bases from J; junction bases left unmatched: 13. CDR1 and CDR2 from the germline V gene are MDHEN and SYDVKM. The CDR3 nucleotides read TGTGCCAGCAGTTTTTATCAGTTGGTGACTAGCGGAACAGATACGCAGTATTTT. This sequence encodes CASSFYQLVTSGTDTQYF.

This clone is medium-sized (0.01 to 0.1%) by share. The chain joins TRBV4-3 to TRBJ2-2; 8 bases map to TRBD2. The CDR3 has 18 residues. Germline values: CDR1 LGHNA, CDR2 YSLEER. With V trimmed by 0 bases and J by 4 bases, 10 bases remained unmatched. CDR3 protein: CASSQDRFGGDVTGELFF. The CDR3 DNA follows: TGCGCCAGCAGCCAAGACAGGTTCGGGGGGGACGTCACCGGGGAGCTGTTTTTT.

The CDR3 nucleotides are TGTGCCAGCAGCTTGGGACTAGGCTCCTACAATGAGCAGTTCTTC. This sequence encodes CASSLGLGSYNEQFF. This chain links TRBV5-5 with TRBJ2-1, with D tentatively TRBD2 (6 bases). Germline CDR1 and CDR2: SGHKS and YYEKEE (reference sequence). V dropped 0 bases and J dropped 0 bases, with 7 bases sitting between them. The CDR3 runs 15 residues.

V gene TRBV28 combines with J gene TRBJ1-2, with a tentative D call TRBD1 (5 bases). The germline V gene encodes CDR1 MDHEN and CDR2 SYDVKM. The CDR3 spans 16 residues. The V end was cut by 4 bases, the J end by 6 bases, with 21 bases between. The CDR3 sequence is CASSSFLGPSKDGYTF. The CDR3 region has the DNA TGTGCCAGCAGTTCCTTTTTGGGACCAAGCAAGGATGGCTACACCTTC.

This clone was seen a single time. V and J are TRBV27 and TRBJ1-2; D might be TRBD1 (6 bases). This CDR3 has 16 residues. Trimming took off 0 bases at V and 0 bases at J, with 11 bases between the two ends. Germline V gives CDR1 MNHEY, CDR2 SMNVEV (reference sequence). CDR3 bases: TGTGCCAGCAGTTTATCTCGGGGGACAACTAACTATGGCTACACCTTC. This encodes CASSLSRGTTNYGYTF.

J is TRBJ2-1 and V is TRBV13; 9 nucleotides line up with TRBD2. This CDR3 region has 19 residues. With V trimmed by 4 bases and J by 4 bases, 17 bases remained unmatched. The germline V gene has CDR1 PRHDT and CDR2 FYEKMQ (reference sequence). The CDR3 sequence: CASSSRTSARSGGYNEQFF. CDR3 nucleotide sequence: TGTGCCAGCAGCTCCCGGACTAGCGCGAGAAGTGGCGGGTACAATGAGCAGTTCTTC.

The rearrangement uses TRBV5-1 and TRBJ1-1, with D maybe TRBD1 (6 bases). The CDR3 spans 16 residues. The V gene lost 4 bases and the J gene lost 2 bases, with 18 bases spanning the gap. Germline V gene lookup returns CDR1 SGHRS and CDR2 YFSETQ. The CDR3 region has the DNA TGCGCCAGCAGCAAGGGACAAGGTGGGTTTAACACTGAAGCTTTCTTT. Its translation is CASSKGQGGFNTEAFF.

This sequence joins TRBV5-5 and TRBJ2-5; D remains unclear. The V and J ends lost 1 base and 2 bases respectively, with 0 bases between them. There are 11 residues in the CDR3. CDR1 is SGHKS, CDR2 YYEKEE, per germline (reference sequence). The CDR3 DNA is TGTGCCAGCAGCTTGCAAGAGACCCAGTACTTC. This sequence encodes CASSLQETQYF. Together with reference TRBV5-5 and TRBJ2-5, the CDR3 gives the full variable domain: DAGVTQSPTHLIKTRGQQVTLRCSPISGHKSVSWYQQVLGQGPQFIFQYYEKEERGRGNFPDRFSARQFPNYSSELNVNALLLGDSALYLCASSLQETQYFGPGTRLLVL.

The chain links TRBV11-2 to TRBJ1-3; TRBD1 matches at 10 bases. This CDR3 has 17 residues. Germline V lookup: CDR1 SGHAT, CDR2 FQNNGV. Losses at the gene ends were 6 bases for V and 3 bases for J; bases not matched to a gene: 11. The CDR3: CASSQTLTGGFGNTIYF. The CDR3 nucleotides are TGTGCCAGCAGTCAAACTCTGACAGGGGGCTTTGGAAACACCATATATTTT.

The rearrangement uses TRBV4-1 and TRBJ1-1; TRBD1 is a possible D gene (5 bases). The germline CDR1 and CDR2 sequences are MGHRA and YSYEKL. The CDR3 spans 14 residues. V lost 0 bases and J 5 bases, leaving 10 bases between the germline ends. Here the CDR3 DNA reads TGCGCCAGCAGCCAAGATGTCAGGGTAACTGAAGCTTTCTTT. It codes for CASSQDVRVTEAFF.

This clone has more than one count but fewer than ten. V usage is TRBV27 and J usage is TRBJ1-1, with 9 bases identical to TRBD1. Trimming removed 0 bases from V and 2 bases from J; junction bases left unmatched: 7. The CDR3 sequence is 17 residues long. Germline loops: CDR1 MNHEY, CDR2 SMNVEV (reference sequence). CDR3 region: CASSLSPGQGINTEAFF. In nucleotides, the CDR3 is TGTGCCAGCAGTTTATCCCCCGGACAGGGGATCAACACTGAAGCTTTCTTT.